The clone carrying this T cell receptor beta chain was recorded at least ten times. TCRdb fed the RT-PCR reads into MiXCR, producing one record per CDR3 protein. The sample records around 150,000 distinct CDR3 sequences, around 30% being singletons. The CDR3 length is 16 residues. Trimming removed 3 bases from V and 5 bases from J, with 14 bases in between. Germline V gene sequence: CDR1 KGHSH, CDR2 LQKENI. The data were obtained in a study of patients and donors after allogeneic stem cell transplantation. Material: blood, either unsorted or a sorted T cell fraction (not recorded which). This TCR was recovered from a human donor who was either an allogeneic HSCT recipient or a stem cell or donor lymphocyte infusion donor (not recorded which). It is not recorded whose cells these are; they may come from a transplant donor. The chain couples TRBV18 to TRBJ1-6, with TRBD1 as a possible D gene (6 bases). In DNA form, the CDR3 reads TGTGCCAGCTCACCTACCAGGACAGCAGATAATTCACCCCTCCACTTT. This sequence encodes CASSPTRTADNSPLHF.